This T cell receptor (beta chain) was recorded in a study of blood T cell repertoires in COVID-19. Background on the study: Acute and convalescent COVID-19 samples came from the United States, Italy and Spain.

Trimming removed 4 bases at V and 1 base at J, with 12 bases between. The germline V gene has CDR1 SGDLS and CDR2 YYNGEE. The length of the CDR3 is 14 residues. TCRdb's copy holds only in-frame clones and misses some; the assay was immunoSEQ multiplex PCR. Among 150,000 to 200,000 clones, 90% were seen once, and the ten largest hold 0.5% to 0.6%. Specimen: peripheral blood. This clonotype was obtained from a man aged 50-60 years with acute or convalescent COVID-19. This chain uses TRBV9 with TRBJ2-7, with a weak D call TRBD2 (5 bases). DNA for the CDR3: TGTGCCAGCAGCCCCCGGAGGACGTCCTACGAGCAGTACTTC. This codes for CASSPRRTSYEQYF.